This T cell receptor (beta chain) was sequenced in a study of molecular identifiers for immune sequencing clone quantification. Study details: Replicate RNA came from around 18,000 or 91,000 naive CD8 cells and was split five ways, and four parts were sequenced.

One entry per CDR3 protein results from TCRdb running MiXCR on the PCR reads. The data contain 490,000 or so distinct CDR3 sequences, 25% of them singletons. Points from the study as a whole: The sizes of highly expanded clones could be underestimated when identical TCR molecules share a barcode. Effector cells kept over 99% of their molecules in clones above 20 RNA copies, while naive cells kept under 1% there.

To note about this clonotype: No antigen is known for it.

Libraries from naive CD8 cells were generated from approximately 22,000 to 940,000 sorted cells (with 10%, 30% or 50% RNA). Sequencing was carried out using naive CD8+ T cells from blood, with Jurkat cell RNA spiked in. Described subset: FACS-sorted CD8+CD4-CCR7+CD45RA+ naive T cells. The clonotype originates from a human donor in good health. Some libraries in this study had Jurkat cell RNA spiked in.

In DNA form, the CDR3 reads TGTGCCAGCAGTCCGGGGGCAGGAAAGAACACCGGGGAGCTGTTTTTT. Translated, it gives CASSPGAGKNTGELFF. This sequence joins TRBV7-9 and TRBJ2-2, with D possibly called TRBD1 or TRBD2 (6 bases each). V was trimmed by 6 bases and J by 1 base, leaving 15 bases between them. Germline V CDR1 and CDR2: SEHNR, FQNEAQ (reference sequence). The CDR3 sequence is 16 residues long.